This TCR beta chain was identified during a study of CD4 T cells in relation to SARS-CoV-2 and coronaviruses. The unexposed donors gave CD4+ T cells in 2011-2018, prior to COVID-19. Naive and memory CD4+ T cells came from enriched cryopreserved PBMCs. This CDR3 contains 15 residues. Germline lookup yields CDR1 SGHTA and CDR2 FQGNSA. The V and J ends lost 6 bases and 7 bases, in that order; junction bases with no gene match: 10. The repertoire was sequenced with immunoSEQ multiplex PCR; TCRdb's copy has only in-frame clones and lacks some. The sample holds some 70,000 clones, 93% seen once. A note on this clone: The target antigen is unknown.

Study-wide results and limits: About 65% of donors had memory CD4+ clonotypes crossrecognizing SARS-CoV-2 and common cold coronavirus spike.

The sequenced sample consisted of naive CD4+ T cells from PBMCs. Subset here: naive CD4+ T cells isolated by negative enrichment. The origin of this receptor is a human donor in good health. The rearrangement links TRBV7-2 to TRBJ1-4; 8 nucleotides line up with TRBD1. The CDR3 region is CASSDHRGLSEKLFF. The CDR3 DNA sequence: TGTGCCAGCAGTGATCACAGGGGGTTGTCTGAAAAACTGTTTTTT.